This T cell receptor beta chain was documented in a study of blood T cell repertoires in COVID-19 (dated by TCRdb to 2018 to 2021). Context from the whole study: Collaborator samples came from the United States, Italy and Spain and covered acute and convalescent phases of COVID-19. The prospective study material was composed of cDNA or gDNA derived from T cells, B-cell-depleted T cells, or PBMCs. Deeply sampled blood TCRbeta repertoires from subjects exposed to, actively infected with, or recovered from COVID-19 were included in the dataset. The repertoires were made available in a free public database intended to serve as a resource for research on the immune response to SARS-CoV-2. The samples were drawn from two sources: the first 160 participants of the ongoing ImmuneRACE study, and fewer than 1,500 subjects contributed by 6 global collaborators. A de-identified subject ID, COVID-19 status, age in years and sex were almost always included in the sample metadata. Where HLA class I and class II types were available, the types were taken from metadata supplied by the sample provider, not from assay-based typing. What the work shows at the level of the full study, not this receptor alone: The quantity of clinical and demographic metadata differed by source and by participant and was supplied without curation.

In regard to this clone: Its target antigen remains unknown. Nothing much larger sits one base from this clone, and base qualities are not available.

The collaborating institutions used their own protocols to collect whole blood in K2EDTA tubes. For TCRbeta analysis, collaborators shipped samples as frozen whole blood, isolated PBMCs, or DNA extracted from either of those sample types. TCRbeta CDR3 regions were amplified from genomic DNA by means of the immunoSEQ Assay, a bias-controlled multiplex PCR. As for the original processing: The number of nucleated cells in each sample was estimated from the amplification of reference gene primers within the assay. Sequence reads were collapsed and filtered to measure the absolute abundance of every unique TCRbeta CDR3 rearrangement. For each sample, productive Simpson clonality was calculated by taking the square root of Simpson's diversity index across productive rearrangements. TCRdb provides this immuneACCESS table in a form limited to in-frame rearrangements. Some clones are lacking; in checked studies, under half of them reflect an unresolved V gene, and why the rest are absent is not known. V and J calls and clone size follow that table, whereas D and trimming were derived from the DNA. This sample gives approximately 260,000 clones in total; approximately 82% of them show up just once. The ten largest clones capture 4% to 6% of the sample.

The CDR3 numbers 14 residues from cysteine through phenylalanine. The sequence is cut down to CDR3 DNA, 42 bases in frame from base 1. V is cut by 0 bases and J by 5 bases, and the space between the germline ends is 10 bases. For CDR1 and CDR2, the germline V gene lists KGHSH and LQKENI. The source is a woman aged 80 or over with active or convalescent COVID-19. This chain is built from TRBV18 and TRBJ1-2, with the D gene not confidently named. What was sequenced was peripheral blood. CDR3 sequence: CASSPPQNRYGYTF. In nucleotides, the sequence is TGTGCCAGCTCACCACCGCAGAATCGATATGGCTACACCTTC.